Listed below are T cell receptor beta chains from one sample, sequenced in a study of blood T cell repertoires in COVID-19. Here immunoSEQ multiplex PCR was the method, and the copy in TCRdb shows in-frame clones only, minus some. The sample records around 56,000 clones, 65% to 85% being singletons. The specimen sequenced was peripheral blood. These receptors originate from a man aged 60 to 75 with acute or convalescent COVID-19. The conserved cysteine and the conserved F or W are not part of the CDR3 here. The order of the fields is J gene, clone size, V gene, CDR3 protein. Where a row states a size, it is once, few, many or the class of an expanded clone; other rows omit it.

>TRBJ2-7|once|TRBV6-5
AAGGRYEQY
>TRBJ2-7|NA|TRBV5-1
ASSRSDRADEQY
>TRBJ2-1|once|TRBV5-8
ASSFLQGDYNEQF
>TRBJ2-3|NA|TRBV2
ASSLSGGTDTQY
>TRBJ1-4|NA|TRBV28
ASRGTLEKLF
>TRBJ1-2|NA|TRBV28
ASRRAYGYT
>TRBJ2-6|NA|TRBV4-1
ASSHPGDGANVLT
>TRBJ1-2|NA|TRBV5-1
ASSFGQGARYGYT
>TRBJ2-7|NA|TRBV18
ASSPPRTTPTYEQY
>TRBJ1-1|NA|TRBV10-3
AIKPGTGTTEAF
>TRBJ1-3|NA|TRBV2
ASSEGALTQGGNTIY
>TRBJ2-6|NA|TRBV19
ASSPGGGANVLT
>TRBJ2-1|NA|TRBV13
ASSFPEQGRNEQF
>TRBJ1-2|NA|TRBV20-1
SASTGGAYGYT
>TRBJ2-7|few|TRBV15
ATSSRDRDSYEQY
>TRBJ1-5|NA|TRBV5-1
ASSLAGGQPQH
>TRBJ1-1|NA|TRBV19
ATRTGVNTEAF
>TRBJ1-5|NA|TRBV30
AWSVQVSNQPQH
>TRBJ2-2|NA|TRBV10-3
AISEMAGGSGELF
>TRBJ1-4|NA|TRBV28
ASIGQLNEKLF
>TRBJ2-1|once|TRBV30
AWSGQGGLYNEQF
>TRBJ1-2|few|TRBV29-1
SVEGPLGGGYT
>TRBJ2-1|few|TRBV19
ASRGQLSYNEQF
>TRBJ1-1|NA|TRBV5-1
ASSLAWGRRITEAF
>TRBJ2-1|NA|TRBV7-9
ASSFQVSLVRNEQF
>TRBJ2-5|NA|TRBV5-1
ASSPIGGETQY
>TRBJ2-1|NA|TRBV11-2
ASSPKRGGHHEQF
>TRBJ2-3|NA|TRBV7-9
ASSPTFTTDTQY
>TRBJ1-1|NA|TRBV3-1/TRBV3-2
ASSHGERSEAF
>TRBJ1-6|NA|TRBV12-3/TRBV12-4
ASSSPLNSPLH
>TRBJ1-2|NA|TRBV3-1/TRBV3-2
ASSQQGRLGYT
>TRBJ1-1|NA|TRBV5-1
ASSYGRETEAF
>TRBJ1-5|NA|TRBV19
ASSAGQENQPQH
>TRBJ1-5|NA|TRBV28
ASSFVSGGNQPQH
>TRBJ2-5|NA|TRBV15
ATRRRQGETQY
>TRBJ2-2|once|TRBV7-9
ASGGAAGGSTGELF
>TRBJ2-7|once|TRBV27
ASSRQTPSNHYSYEQY
>TRBJ2-7|NA|TRBV30
AWSVDRGGTGQY
>TRBJ2-1|NA|TRBV19
ASSELAGVYNEQF
>TRBJ2-2|NA|TRBV4-1
ASSQGQNAGELF
>TRBJ2-1|NA|TRBV9
ASSVGQMGPRNEQF
>TRBJ2-5|NA|TRBV7-8
ASSAGTGGVQETQY
>TRBJ2-1|NA|TRBV15
ATSRQRGGPNEQF
>TRBJ2-6|NA|TRBV19
ASSLGAGANVLT
>TRBJ2-7|few|TRBV28
ASSFAYGSYEQY
>TRBJ2-3|once|TRBV10-2
ASSAPAGGSTDTQY
>TRBJ1-4|NA|TRBV5-1
ASSLGSGEKLF
>TRBJ1-6|NA|TRBV11-2
ASSSLRVGGLH
>TRBJ1-5|NA|TRBV6-5
ASSHEHQPQH
>TRBJ1-3|NA|TRBV9
ASSPRTGTLGNTIY
>TRBJ1-2|once|TRBV5-5
ASSSASGQTYGYT
>TRBJ2-7|NA|TRBV4-1
ASSQGTGLYEQY
>TRBJ1-2|few|TRBV6-5
ASSYKGLGYT
>TRBJ2-4|NA|TRBV7-9
ASSLLGTSGGTKNIQY
>TRBJ1-3|NA|TRBV11-2
ASSFTSTGGNGNTIY